This TCR beta chain came from a study of early T cells in non-severe SARS-CoV-2 infection. TCRdb reprocessed the 5' RACE reads via MiXCR and lists one record per CDR3 protein. The sample includes about 33,000 distinct CDR3 sequences, around 5.8% seen only once; the top ten take 4.5% to 5.5%. The CDR3 runs to 14 residues. This clonotype was recorded at least ten times. The sample was whole blood. The receptor's source is an adult who was a healthcare worker with PCR-confirmed SARS-CoV-2 infection or an uninfected control (not recorded which). The J gene is TRBJ1-5, the V gene TRBV21-1. TRBV21-1 has pseudogene status. The DNA of the CDR3 is TGTGCCAGCAGGAGGACTTTGGGGAATCAGCCCCAGCATTTT. Translation: CASRRTLGNQPQHF.